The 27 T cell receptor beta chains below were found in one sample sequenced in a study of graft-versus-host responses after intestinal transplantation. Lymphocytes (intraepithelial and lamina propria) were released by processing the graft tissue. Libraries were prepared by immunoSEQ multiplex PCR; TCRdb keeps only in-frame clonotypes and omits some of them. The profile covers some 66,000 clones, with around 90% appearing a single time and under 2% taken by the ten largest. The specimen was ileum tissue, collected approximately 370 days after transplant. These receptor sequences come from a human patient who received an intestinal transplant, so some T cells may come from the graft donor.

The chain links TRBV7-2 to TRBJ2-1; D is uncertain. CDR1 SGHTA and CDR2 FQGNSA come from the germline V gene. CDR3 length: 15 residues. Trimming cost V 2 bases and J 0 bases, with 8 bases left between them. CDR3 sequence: CASSLRVSSYNEQFF. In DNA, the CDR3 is TGTGCCAGCAGCTTAAGAGTAAGCTCCTACAATGAGCAGTTCTTC.

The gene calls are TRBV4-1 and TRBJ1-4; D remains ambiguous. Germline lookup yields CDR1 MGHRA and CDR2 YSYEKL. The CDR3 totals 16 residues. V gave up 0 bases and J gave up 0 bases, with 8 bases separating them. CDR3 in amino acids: CASSQDVGATNEKLFF. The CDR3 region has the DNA TGCGCCAGCAGCCAAGATGTGGGAGCAACTAATGAAAAACTGTTTTTT.

Here the CDR3 reads CASSLRGQGLTDTQYF. CDR3 nucleotide sequence: TGTGCCAGCAGCTTAAGGGGACAGGGCCTCACAGATACGCAGTATTTT. The chain has TRBV5-5 and TRBJ2-3, with 9 bases matching TRBD1. The CDR3 is made up of 16 amino acids. Germline assignment: CDR1 SGHKS and CDR2 YYEKEE (reference sequence). The junction had 6 bases not matched to a gene; V was cut back by 2 bases and J by 2 bases.

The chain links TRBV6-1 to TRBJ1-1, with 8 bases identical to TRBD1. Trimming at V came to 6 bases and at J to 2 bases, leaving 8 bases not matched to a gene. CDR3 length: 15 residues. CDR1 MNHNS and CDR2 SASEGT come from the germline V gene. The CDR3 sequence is CASSRDRGPNTEAFF. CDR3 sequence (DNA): TGTGCCAGCAGCCGCGACAGGGGTCCAAACACTGAAGCTTTCTTT.

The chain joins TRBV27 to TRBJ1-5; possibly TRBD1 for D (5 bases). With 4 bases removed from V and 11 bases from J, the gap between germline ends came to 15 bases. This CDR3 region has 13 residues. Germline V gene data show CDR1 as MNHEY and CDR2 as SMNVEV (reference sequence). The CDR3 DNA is TGTGCCAGCAGTTCTGGGACGGGGGTGGCCCAGCATTTT. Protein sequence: CASSSGTGVAQHF.

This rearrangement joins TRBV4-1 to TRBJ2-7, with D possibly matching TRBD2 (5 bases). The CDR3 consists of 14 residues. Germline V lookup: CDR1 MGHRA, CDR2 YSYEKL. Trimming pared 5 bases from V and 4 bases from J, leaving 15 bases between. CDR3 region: CASSMEVGPYEQYF. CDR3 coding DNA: TGCGCCAGCAGCATGGAGGTCGGGCCATACGAGCAGTACTTC.

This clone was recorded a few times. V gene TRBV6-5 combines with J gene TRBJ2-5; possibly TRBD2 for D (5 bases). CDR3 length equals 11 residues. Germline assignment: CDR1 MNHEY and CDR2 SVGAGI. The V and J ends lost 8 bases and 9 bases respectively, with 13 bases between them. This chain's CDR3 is CASGGVSAQYF. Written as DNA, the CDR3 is TGTGCCAGCGGAGGAGTATCGGCCCAGTACTTC.

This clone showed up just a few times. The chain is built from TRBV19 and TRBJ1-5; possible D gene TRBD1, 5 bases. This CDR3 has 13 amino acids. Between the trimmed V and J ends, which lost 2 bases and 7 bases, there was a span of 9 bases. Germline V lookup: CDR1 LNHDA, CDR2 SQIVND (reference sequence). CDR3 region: CASSIQGRQPQHF. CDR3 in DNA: TGTGCCAGTAGTATACAGGGTAGGCAGCCCCAGCATTTT.

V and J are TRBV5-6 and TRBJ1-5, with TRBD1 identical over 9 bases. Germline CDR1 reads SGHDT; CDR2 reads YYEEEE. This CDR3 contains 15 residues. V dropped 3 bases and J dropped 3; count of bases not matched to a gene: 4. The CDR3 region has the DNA TGTGCCAGCAGCTGGACAGGGGATAACAATCAGCCCCAGCATTTT. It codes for CASSWTGDNNQPQHF.

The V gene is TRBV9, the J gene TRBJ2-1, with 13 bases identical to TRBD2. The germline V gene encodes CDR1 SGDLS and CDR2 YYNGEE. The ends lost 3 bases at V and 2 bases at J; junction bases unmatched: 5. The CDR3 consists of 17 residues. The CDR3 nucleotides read TGTGCCAGCAGCGACGGACTAGCGGGGGACACCTACAATGAGCAGTTCTTC. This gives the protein CASSDGLAGDTYNEQFF.

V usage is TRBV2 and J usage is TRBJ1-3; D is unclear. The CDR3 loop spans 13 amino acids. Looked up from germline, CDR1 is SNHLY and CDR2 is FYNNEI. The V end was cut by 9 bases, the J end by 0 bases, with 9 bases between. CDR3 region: CASHMSSGNTIYF. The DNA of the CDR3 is TGTGCCAGTCACATGAGCTCTGGAAACACCATATATTTT.

The CDR3 region has the DNA TGTGCCAGCAGGCGGGACAGCTCCTACAATGAGCAGTTCTTC. This gives the protein CASRRDSSYNEQFF. The V gene is TRBV2, the J gene TRBJ2-1, with D tentatively TRBD1 (7 bases). Deletions cut 6 bases from V and 0 bases from J, with 9 bases between. The CDR3 has 14 residues. Germline V gene data show CDR1 as SNHLY and CDR2 as FYNNEI.

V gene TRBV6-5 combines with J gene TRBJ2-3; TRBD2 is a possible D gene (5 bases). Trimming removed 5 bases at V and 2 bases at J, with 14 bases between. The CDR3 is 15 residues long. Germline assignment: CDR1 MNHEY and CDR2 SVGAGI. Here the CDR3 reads CASSRSLESTDTQYF. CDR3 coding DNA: TGTGCCAGCAGTCGGTCACTAGAGTCCACAGATACGCAGTATTTT.

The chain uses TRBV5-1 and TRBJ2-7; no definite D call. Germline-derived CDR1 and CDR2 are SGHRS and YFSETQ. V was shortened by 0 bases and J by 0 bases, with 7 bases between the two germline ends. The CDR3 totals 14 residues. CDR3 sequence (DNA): TGCGCCAGCAGCTTGGAGGCCAGCTCCTACGAGCAGTACTTC. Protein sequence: CASSLEASSYEQYF.

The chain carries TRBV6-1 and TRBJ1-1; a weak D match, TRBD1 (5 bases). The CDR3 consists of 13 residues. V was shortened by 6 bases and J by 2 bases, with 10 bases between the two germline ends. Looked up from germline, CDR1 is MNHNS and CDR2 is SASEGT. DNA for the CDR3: TGTGCCAGCAGCTGGGGACCAAACACTGAAGCTTTCTTT. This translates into CASSWGPNTEAFF.

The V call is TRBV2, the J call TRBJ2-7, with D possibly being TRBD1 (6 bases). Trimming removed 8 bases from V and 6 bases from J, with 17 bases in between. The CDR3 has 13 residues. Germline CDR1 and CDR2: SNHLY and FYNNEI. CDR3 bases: TGTGCCAGCCCTAGATCGGACAGCGCCGAGCAGTACTTC. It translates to CASPRSDSAEQYF. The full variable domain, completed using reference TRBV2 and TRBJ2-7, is EPEVTQTPSHQVTQMGQEVILRCVPISNHLYFYWYRQILGQKVEFLVSFYNNEISEKSEIFDDQFSVERPDGSNFTLKIRSTKLEDSAMYFCASPRSDSAEQYFGPGTRLTVT.

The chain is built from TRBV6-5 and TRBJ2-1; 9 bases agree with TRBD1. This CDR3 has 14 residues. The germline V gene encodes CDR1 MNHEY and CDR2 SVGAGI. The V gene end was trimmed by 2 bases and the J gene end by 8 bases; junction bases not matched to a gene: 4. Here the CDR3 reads CASSYRDREYEQFF. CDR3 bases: TGTGCCAGCAGTTACCGGGACAGGGAGTATGAGCAGTTCTTC.

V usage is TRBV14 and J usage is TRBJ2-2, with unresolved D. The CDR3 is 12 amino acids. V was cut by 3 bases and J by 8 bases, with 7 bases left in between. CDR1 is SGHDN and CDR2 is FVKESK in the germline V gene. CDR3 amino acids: CASSHQAGELFF. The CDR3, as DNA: TGTGCCAGCAGCCATCAGGCTGGGGAGCTGTTTTTT.

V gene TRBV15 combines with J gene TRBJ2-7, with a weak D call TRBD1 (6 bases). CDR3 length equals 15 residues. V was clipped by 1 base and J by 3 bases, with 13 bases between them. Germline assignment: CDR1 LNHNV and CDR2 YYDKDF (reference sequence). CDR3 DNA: TGTGCCACCAGCAGAGGAAACAGGGTTAACTACGAGCAGTACTTC. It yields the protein CATSRGNRVNYEQYF.

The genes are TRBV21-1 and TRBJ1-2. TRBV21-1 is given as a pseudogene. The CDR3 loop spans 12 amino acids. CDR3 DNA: TGTGCCAGCAGCCCCGCGAGGTGTGGCTACACCTTC. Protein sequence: CASSPARCGYTF.

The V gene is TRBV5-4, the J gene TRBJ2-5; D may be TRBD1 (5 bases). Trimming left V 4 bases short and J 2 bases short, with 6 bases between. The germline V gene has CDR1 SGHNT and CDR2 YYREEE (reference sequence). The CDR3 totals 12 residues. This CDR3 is CASSRQQETQYF. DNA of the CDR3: TGTGCCAGCAGCCGACAGCAAGAGACCCAGTACTTC.

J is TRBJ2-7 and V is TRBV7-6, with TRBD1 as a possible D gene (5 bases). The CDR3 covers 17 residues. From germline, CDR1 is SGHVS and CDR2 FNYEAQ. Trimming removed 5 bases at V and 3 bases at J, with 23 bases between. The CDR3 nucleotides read TGTGCCAGCAGCCACCTAGTAAGGGGCGCGGATTTCTACGAGCAGTACTTC. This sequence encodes CASSHLVRGADFYEQYF. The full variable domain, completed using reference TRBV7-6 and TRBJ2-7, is GAGVSQSPRYKVTKRGQDVALRCDPISGHVSLYWYRQALGQGPEFLTYFNYEAQQDKSGLPNDRFSAERPEGSISTLTIQRTEQRDSAMYRCASSHLVRGADFYEQYFGPGTRLTVT.

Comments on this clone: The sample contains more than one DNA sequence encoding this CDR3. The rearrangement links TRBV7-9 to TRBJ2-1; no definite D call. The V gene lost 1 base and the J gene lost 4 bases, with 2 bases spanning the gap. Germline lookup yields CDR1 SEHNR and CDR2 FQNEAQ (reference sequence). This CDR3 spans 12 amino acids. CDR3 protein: CASSLGYNEQFF. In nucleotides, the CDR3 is TGTGCCAGCAGCTTAGGTTACAATGAGCAGTTCTTC.

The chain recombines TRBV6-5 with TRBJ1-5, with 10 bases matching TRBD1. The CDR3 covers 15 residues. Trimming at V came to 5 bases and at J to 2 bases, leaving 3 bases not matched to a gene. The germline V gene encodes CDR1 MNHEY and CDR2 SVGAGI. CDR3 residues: CASSLTGGGNQPQHF. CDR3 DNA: TGTGCCAGCAGTCTGACAGGGGGCGGCAATCAGCCCCAGCATTTT.

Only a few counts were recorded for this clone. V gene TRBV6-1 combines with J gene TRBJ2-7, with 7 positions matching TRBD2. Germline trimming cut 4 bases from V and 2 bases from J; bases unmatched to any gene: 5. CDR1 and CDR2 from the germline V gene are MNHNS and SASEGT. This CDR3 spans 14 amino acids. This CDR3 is CASSGLGGAYEQYF. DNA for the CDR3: TGTGCCAGCAGTGGCTTGGGGGGGGCCTACGAGCAGTACTTC.

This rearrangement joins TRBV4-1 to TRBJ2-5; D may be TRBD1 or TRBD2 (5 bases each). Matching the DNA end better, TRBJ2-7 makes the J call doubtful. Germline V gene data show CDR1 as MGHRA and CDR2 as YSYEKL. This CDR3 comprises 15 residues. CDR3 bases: TGCGCCAGCAGCCAAGATATGGGGGAAGGGTACGAGCAGTACTTC. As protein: CASSQDMGEGYEQYF.

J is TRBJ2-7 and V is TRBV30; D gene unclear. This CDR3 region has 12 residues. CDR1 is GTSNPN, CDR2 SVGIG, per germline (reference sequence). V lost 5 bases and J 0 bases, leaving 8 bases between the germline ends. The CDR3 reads CAWGRSSYEQYF. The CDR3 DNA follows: TGTGCCTGGGGTAGGAGCTCCTACGAGCAGTACTTC. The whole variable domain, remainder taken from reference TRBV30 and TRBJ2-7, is SQTIHQWPATLVQPVGSPLSLECTVEGTSNPNLYWYRQAAGRGLQLLFYSVGIGQISSEVPQNLSASRPQDRQFILSSKKLLLSDSGFYLCAWGRSSYEQYFGPGTRLTVT.